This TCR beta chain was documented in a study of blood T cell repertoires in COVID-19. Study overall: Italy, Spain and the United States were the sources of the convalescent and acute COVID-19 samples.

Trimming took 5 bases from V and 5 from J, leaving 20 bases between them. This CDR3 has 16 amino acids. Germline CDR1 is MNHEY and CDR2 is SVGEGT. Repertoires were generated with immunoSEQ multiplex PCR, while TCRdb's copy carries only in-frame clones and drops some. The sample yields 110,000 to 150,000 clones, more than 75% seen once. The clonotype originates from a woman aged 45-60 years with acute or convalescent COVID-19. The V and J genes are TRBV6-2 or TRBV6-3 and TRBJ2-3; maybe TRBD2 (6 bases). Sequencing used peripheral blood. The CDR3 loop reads CASSQPLRGWGDTQYF. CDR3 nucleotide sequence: TGTGCCAGCAGTCAACCCCTCCGGGGGTGGGGAGATACGCAGTATTTT.